Sequencing of this TCR beta chain was carried out in a study of identical twins. Broader study findings: Partly confounded zero-insertion analyses could result from invariant MAIT and iNKT cells.

On this clonotype itself: The antigen remains unidentified.

Template switching supplied a universal primer site; unique molecular identifiers were carried on the cDNA. Via MiXCR, TCRdb re-called the 5' RACE reads, giving one row per CDR3 protein. Here the sample spans hundreds of thousands of distinct CDR3 sequences, over 9% being singletons. The CDR3 length is 14 residues. The ends were cut back, 2 bases at V and 4 bases at J, with 9 bases in the middle. From germline, CDR1 is SGHVS and CDR2 FQNEAQ. These data were also filed under a second study, of yellow fever vaccine responses in identical twins.

V gene TRBV7-8 combines with J gene TRBJ1-5; D gene uncertain. This sequence was found in a woman younger than 35 in good health. Sequencing input: CD8+ T cells sorted from blood. The CDR3 sequence is CASSLNFANQPQHF. DNA of the CDR3: TGTGCCAGCAGCTTAAATTTTGCAAATCAGCCCCAGCATTTT.